Shown below are 24 T cell receptor beta chains from a single sample sequenced in a study of T cells after posttransplantation cyclophosphamide. Profiled with immunoSEQ multiplex PCR; TCRdb holds only in-frame clones, not every one. The sample carries about 52,000 clones, approximately 94% recorded once. Sequencing was carried out using PBMCs. Receptors were obtained from a woman under 40 in good health and a related stem cell transplant donor.

The gene calls are TRBV19 and TRBJ1-2; 8 nucleotides align to TRBD1. From germline, CDR1 is LNHDA and CDR2 SQIVND (reference sequence). Trimming took 6 bases from V and 6 from J; bases not matched to a gene: 15. CDR3 length: 16 amino acids. The CDR3 nucleotides read TGTGCCAGTAGAGATTTGGTGACCGGGACAGGAGATGGCTACACCTTC. This codes for CASRDLVTGTGDGYTF. The full variable domain, completed using reference TRBV19 and TRBJ1-2, is DGGITQSPKYLFRKEGQNVTLSCEQNLNHDAMYWYRQDPGQGLRLIYYSQIVNDFQKGDIAEGYSVSREKKESFPLTVTSAQKNPTAFYLCASRDLVTGTGDGYTFGSGTRLTVV.

The gene calls are TRBV11-2 and TRBJ1-5; a possible D gene is TRBD1 (5 bases). Germline loops: CDR1 SGHAT, CDR2 FQNNGV. Trimming stripped 1 base from V and 6 bases from J, with 7 bases between. The CDR3 spans 13 residues. CDR3 amino acids: CASSLGGGQPQHF. For the CDR3, the DNA is TGTGCCAGCAGCTTAGGGGGGGGTCAGCCCCAGCATTTT.

The V gene is TRBV4-2, the J gene TRBJ2-6, with 8 bases identical to TRBD2. The CDR3 is 18 residues long. Germline V CDR1 and CDR2: LGHNA, YNFKEQ. Trimming at V came to 2 bases and at J to 0 bases, leaving 6 bases not matched to a gene. CDR3 sequence: CASSQRPAGDSGANVLTF. CDR3 sequence (DNA): TGTGCCAGCAGCCAAAGGCCAGCGGGGGACTCTGGGGCCAACGTCCTGACTTTC.

This clone was recorded only once. J is TRBJ2-2 and V is TRBV2; 9 bases fit TRBD2. The junction had 4 bases not matched to a gene; V was cut back by 7 bases and J by 1 base. There are 15 residues in the CDR3. Germline lookup yields CDR1 SNHLY and CDR2 FYNNEI. CDR3 in amino acids: CASIRTSENTGELFF. CDR3 in DNA: TGTGCCAGCATCCGGACTAGCGAGAACACCGGGGAGCTGTTTTTT.

This chain uses TRBV6-1 with TRBJ1-2, with 9 bases fitting TRBD1. Germline-derived CDR1 and CDR2 are MNHNS and SASEGT. The J segment lost 1 base and the V segment lost 3 bases, leaving 3 bases of the junction unmatched. The CDR3 has 15 amino acids. The CDR3 nucleotides read TGTGCCAGCAGTGACGGGGACAGGGTTAACTATGGCTACACCTTC. Protein sequence: CASSDGDRVNYGYTF.

The chain combines TRBV6-6 with TRBJ1-5; D gene uncertain. V gave up 2 bases and J gave up 4 bases, with 3 bases separating them. Germline V CDR1 and CDR2: MNHNY, SVGAGI (reference sequence). The CDR3 is 12 residues long. The CDR3 protein is CASSYVNQPQHF. The CDR3 DNA sequence: TGTGCCAGCAGTTACGTAAATCAGCCCCAGCATTTT.

V gene TRBV19 combines with J gene TRBJ1-1; D is ambiguous. The V gene lost 5 bases and the J gene lost 2 bases, with 3 bases spanning the gap. Germline V lookup: CDR1 LNHDA, CDR2 SQIVND (reference sequence). The CDR3 sequence is 11 residues long. CDR3 bases: TGTGCCAGTAGTCTAAACACTGAAGCTTTCTTT. The encoded protein is CASSLNTEAFF.

V is TRBV21-1 and J is TRBJ2-5; the DNA was not used to check the table's D call, TRBD2. TRBV21-1 is termed a pseudogene. CDR3 length: 16 residues. The DNA of the CDR3 is TGTGCCAGCAGCAAAATGGGGGGGGCAGCGCGGGAGACCCAGTACTTC. The encoded protein is CASSKMGGAARETQYF.

The gene calls are TRBV4-3 and TRBJ2-3; the match to TRBD2 covers 12 bases. V lost 6 bases to trimming and J lost 2 bases; unmatched junction nucleotides: 21. The CDR3 extends over 21 amino acids. CDR1 and CDR2 from the germline V gene are LGHNA and YSLEER. CDR3 in DNA: TGCGCCAGCAGTCGCCGACTAGCGGGGGCCTCACAAAGGTACTACACAGATACGCAGTATTTT. It specifies CASSRRLAGASQRYYTDTQYF.

The chain links TRBV4-1 to TRBJ2-6; 8 bases fit TRBD1. The CDR3 extends over 16 amino acids. Trimming took 3 bases from V and 5 from J; bases not matched to a gene: 6. Germline CDR1 and CDR2: MGHRA and YSYEKL. CDR3 bases: TGCGCCAGCAGCCAGGACAGGGAAGTCTGGGCCAACGTCCTGACTTTC. Its protein product is CASSQDREVWANVLTF.

Note on this clone: Other DNA sequences within the sample encode an identical CDR3. The chain links TRBV6-5 to TRBJ1-5, with no clear D. The CDR3 sequence is 13 residues long. Germline loops: CDR1 MNHEY, CDR2 SVGAGI. The V and J ends lost 4 bases and 3 bases respectively, with 7 bases between them. The CDR3 DNA reads as TGTGCCAGCAGTTCTCGGGTCAATCAGCCCCAGCATTTT. Amino acid sequence: CASSSRVNQPQHF.

The V gene is TRBV4-3, the J gene TRBJ2-3, with 13 nucleotides matching TRBD2. The CDR3 length is 19 residues. The J segment lost 4 bases and the V segment lost 4 bases, leaving 14 bases of the junction unmatched. CDR1 is LGHNA and CDR2 is YSLEER in the germline V gene. The CDR3 sequence: CASSPRLAGGPGGPDTQYF. The CDR3 nucleotides read TGCGCCAGCAGCCCCCGACTAGCGGGGGGCCCCGGTGGACCAGATACGCAGTATTTT.

The CDR3 protein is CATTTTGGYSNQPQHF. The CDR3, as DNA: TGTGCCACCACCACCACGGGAGGCTATAGCAATCAGCCCCAGCATTTT. The chain links TRBV19 to TRBJ1-5; D gene uncertain. The ends were cut back, 10 bases at V and 0 bases at J, with 19 bases in the middle. The CDR3 runs 16 residues. The V gene's germline CDR1 is LNHDA and CDR2 SQIVND (reference sequence).

V gene TRBV19 combines with J gene TRBJ2-1; perhaps TRBD2 as D (7 bases). The CDR3 sequence is 16 residues long. Trimming stripped 5 bases from V and 8 bases from J, with 22 bases between. Germline V gene sequence: CDR1 LNHDA, CDR2 SQIVND (reference sequence). As DNA, the CDR3 is TGTGCCAGTAGTGGACCTAGGGGGGGGGTCTCGGATGAGCAGTTCTTC. It specifies CASSGPRGGVSDEQFF.

The chain couples TRBV4-2 to TRBJ1-1; 10 positions agree with TRBD1. V dropped 3 bases and J dropped 1; count of bases not matched to a gene: 2. Germline CDR1 is LGHNA and CDR2 is YNFKEQ. The CDR3 sequence is 15 residues long. The CDR3 nucleotides are TGTGCCAGCAGCCAGTGGACAGGGGGGAACACTGAAGCTTTCTTT. It yields the protein CASSQWTGGNTEAFF.

J is TRBJ1-2 and V is TRBV2, with 7 bases matching TRBD1. This CDR3 contains 14 residues. The V and J ends lost 7 bases and 1 base, in that order; junction bases with no gene match: 6. CDR1 and CDR2 from the germline V gene are SNHLY and FYNNEI. CDR3: CASTLGQINYGYTF. As DNA, the CDR3 is TGTGCCAGCACCCTGGGACAGATTAACTATGGCTACACCTTC.

V gene TRBV5-6 combines with J gene TRBJ2-7; 8 nucleotides line up with TRBD2. V was pared by 4 bases and J by 6 bases, with 9 bases of the junction left unmatched. The V gene's germline CDR1 is SGHDT and CDR2 YYEEEE. The CDR3 is 14 residues long. CDR3 DNA: TGTGCCAGCAGCGGTAGCGGGGCGGGGGTCGAGCAGTACTTC. Translation gives CASSGSGAGVEQYF. Variable domain in full (rest from reference TRBV5-6 and TRBJ2-7): DAGVTQSPTHLIKTRGQQVTLRCSPKSGHDTVSWYQQALGQGPQFIFQYYEEEERQRGNFPDRFSGHQFPNYSSELNVNALLLGDSALYLCASSGSGAGVEQYFGPGTRLTVT.

Here the CDR3 reads CASSVLGTGAKGQFF. Here the CDR3 DNA reads TGTGCCAGCAGCGTGCTCGGGACAGGGGCAAAGGGGCAGTTCTTC. The V and J genes are TRBV5-5 and TRBJ2-1, with 10 bases aligning to TRBD1. This CDR3 has 15 residues. Germline values: CDR1 SGHKS, CDR2 YYEKEE (reference sequence). Trimming removed 4 bases from V and 12 bases from J; junction bases left unmatched: 13.

This clone was found once. The chain couples TRBV6-6 to TRBJ2-3; perhaps TRBD2 as D (6 bases). The ends were cut back, 6 bases at V and 2 bases at J, with 9 bases in the middle. CDR3 length: 13 amino acids. Germline CDR1 MNHNY, CDR2 SVGAGI (reference sequence). Here the CDR3 DNA reads TGTGCCAGCAGGGGGGGAATCACAGATACGCAGTATTTT. This sequence encodes CASRGGITDTQYF.

The chain joins TRBV30 to TRBJ2-1; 7 positions match TRBD2. V lost 0 bases and J lost 10; bases outside the gene matches: 12. Germline V gene lookup returns CDR1 GTSNPN and CDR2 SVGIG (reference sequence). The CDR3 sequence is 15 residues long. The CDR3 protein is CAWSVKGWGGREQFF. The CDR3, as DNA: TGTGCCTGGAGTGTAAAAGGCTGGGGGGGTAGAGAGCAGTTCTTC. Variable domain in full (rest from reference TRBV30 and TRBJ2-1): SQTIHQWPATLVQPVGSPLSLECTVEGTSNPNLYWYRQAAGRGLQLLFYSVGIGQISSEVPQNLSASRPQDRQFILSSKKLLLSDSGFYLCAWSVKGWGGREQFFGPGTRLTVL.

This sequence joins TRBV7-6 and TRBJ2-1; D gene uncertain. V was cut by 1 base and J by 1 base, with 17 bases left in between. CDR1 SGHVS and CDR2 FNYEAQ come from the germline V gene. The CDR3 loop spans 18 amino acids. In DNA, the CDR3 is TGTGCCAGCAGCTTAGTCGCGGCAAAAACGAGATCCTACAATGAGCAGTTCTTC. Protein sequence: CASSLVAAKTRSYNEQFF.

The chain recombines TRBV13 with TRBJ1-6; TRBD1 is a possible D gene (5 bases). Germline assignment: CDR1 PRHDT and CDR2 FYEKMQ (reference sequence). The CDR3 covers 15 residues. V lost 2 bases and J lost 10, with 15 bases in between. The CDR3 here is CASSLSQDTYSPLHF. In DNA form, the CDR3 reads TGTGCCAGCAGCTTAAGTCAGGACACGTACTCACCCCTCCACTTT.

This clone showed up just once. The chain couples TRBV13 to TRBJ2-3; TRBD2 aligns across 12 bases. This CDR3 contains 16 residues. J was trimmed by 4 bases and V by 5 bases; bases with no gene match: 7. Germline V gene data show CDR1 as PRHDT and CDR2 as FYEKMQ (reference sequence). The CDR3 spells CASSRGRLAGADTQYF. CDR3 nucleotide sequence: TGTGCCAGCAGCCGGGGGAGACTAGCGGGGGCAGATACGCAGTATTTT.

V usage is TRBV30 and J usage is TRBJ1-2, with TRBD1 matching 7 bases. J was trimmed by 5 bases and V by 2 bases; bases with no gene match: 11. CDR3 length: 15 amino acids. Germline lookup yields CDR1 GTSNPN and CDR2 SVGIG (reference sequence). The CDR3 bases are TGTGCCTGGAGTACCCCTTGGGGACAGAGATATGGCTACACCTTC. This encodes CAWSTPWGQRYGYTF.